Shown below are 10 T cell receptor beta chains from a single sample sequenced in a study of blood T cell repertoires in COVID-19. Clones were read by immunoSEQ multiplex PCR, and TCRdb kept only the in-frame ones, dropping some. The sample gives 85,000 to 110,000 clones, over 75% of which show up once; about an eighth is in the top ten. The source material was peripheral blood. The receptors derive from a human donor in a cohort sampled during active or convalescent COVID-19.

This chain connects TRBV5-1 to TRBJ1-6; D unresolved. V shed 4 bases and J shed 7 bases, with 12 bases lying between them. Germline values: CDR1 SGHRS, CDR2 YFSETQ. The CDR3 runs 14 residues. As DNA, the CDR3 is TGCGCCAGCAGCCCATCCCCTCGGAATTCACCCCTCCACTTT. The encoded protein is CASSPSPRNSPLHF.

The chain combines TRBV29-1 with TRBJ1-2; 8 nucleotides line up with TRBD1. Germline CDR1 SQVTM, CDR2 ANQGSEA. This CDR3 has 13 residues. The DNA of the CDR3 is TGCACCACAGACAGGGGCACTGGGTATGGCTACACCTTC. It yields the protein CTTDRGTGYGYTF.

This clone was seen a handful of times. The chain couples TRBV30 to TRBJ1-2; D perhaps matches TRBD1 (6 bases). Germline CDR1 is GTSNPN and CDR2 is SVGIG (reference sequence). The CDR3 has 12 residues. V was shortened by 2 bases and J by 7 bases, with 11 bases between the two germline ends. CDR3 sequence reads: CAWSSSGVGYTF. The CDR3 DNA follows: TGTGCCTGGAGTTCCTCAGGGGTTGGCTACACCTTC.

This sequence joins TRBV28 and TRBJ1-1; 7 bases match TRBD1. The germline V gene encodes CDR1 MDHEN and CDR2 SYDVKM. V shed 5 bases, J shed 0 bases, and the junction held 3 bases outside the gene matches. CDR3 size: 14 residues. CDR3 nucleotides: TGTGCCAGCAGTCTGGGACAGATGAACACTGAAGCTTTCTTT. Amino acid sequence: CASSLGQMNTEAFF.

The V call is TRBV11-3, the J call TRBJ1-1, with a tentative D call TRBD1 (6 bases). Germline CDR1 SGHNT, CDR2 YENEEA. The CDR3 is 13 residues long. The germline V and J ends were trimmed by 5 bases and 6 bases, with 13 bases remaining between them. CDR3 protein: CASSISGGPEAFF. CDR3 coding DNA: TGTGCCAGCAGCATTTCGGGGGGGCCTGAAGCTTTCTTT.

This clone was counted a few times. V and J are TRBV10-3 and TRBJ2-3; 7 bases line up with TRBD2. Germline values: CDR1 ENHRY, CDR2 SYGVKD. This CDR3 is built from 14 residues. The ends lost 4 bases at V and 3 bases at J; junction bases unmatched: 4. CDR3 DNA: TGTGCCATCAGTGGCGGCGGGGGAACAGATACGCAGTATTTT. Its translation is CAISGGGGTDTQYF.

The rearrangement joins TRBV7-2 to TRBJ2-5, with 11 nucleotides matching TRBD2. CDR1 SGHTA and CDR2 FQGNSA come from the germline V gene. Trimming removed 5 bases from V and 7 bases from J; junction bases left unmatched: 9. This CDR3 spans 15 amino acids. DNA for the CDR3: TGTGCCAGCAGCGACCGCGGTAGCGGGGGGGCGACCCAGTACTTC. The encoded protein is CASSDRGSGGATQYF.

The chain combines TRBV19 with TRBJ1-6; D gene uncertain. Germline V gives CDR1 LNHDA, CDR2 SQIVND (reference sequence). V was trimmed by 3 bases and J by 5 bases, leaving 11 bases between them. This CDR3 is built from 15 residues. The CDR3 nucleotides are TGTGCCAGTAGTATTATGGGCCGCCATAATTCACCCCTCCACTTT. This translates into CASSIMGRHNSPLHF.

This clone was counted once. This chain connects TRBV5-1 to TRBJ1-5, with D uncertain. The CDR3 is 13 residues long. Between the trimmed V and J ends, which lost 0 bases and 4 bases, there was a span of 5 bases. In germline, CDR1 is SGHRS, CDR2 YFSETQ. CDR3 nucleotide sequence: TGCGCCAGCAGCTTGGCGCTAAATCAGCCCCAGCATTTT. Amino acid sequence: CASSLALNQPQHF. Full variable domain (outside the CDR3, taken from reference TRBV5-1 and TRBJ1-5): KAGVTQTPRYLIKTRGQQVTLSCSPISGHRSVSWYQQTPGQGLQFLFEYFSETQRNKGNFPGRFSGRQFSNSRSEMNVSTLELGDSALYLCASSLALNQPQHFGDGTRLSIL.

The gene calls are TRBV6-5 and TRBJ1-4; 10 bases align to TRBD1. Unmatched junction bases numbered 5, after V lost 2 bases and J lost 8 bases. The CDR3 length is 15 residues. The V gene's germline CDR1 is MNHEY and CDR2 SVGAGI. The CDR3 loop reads CASSYRGQGREKLFF. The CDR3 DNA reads TGTGCCAGCAGTTACCGGGGACAGGGGAGGGAAAAACTGTTTTTT.